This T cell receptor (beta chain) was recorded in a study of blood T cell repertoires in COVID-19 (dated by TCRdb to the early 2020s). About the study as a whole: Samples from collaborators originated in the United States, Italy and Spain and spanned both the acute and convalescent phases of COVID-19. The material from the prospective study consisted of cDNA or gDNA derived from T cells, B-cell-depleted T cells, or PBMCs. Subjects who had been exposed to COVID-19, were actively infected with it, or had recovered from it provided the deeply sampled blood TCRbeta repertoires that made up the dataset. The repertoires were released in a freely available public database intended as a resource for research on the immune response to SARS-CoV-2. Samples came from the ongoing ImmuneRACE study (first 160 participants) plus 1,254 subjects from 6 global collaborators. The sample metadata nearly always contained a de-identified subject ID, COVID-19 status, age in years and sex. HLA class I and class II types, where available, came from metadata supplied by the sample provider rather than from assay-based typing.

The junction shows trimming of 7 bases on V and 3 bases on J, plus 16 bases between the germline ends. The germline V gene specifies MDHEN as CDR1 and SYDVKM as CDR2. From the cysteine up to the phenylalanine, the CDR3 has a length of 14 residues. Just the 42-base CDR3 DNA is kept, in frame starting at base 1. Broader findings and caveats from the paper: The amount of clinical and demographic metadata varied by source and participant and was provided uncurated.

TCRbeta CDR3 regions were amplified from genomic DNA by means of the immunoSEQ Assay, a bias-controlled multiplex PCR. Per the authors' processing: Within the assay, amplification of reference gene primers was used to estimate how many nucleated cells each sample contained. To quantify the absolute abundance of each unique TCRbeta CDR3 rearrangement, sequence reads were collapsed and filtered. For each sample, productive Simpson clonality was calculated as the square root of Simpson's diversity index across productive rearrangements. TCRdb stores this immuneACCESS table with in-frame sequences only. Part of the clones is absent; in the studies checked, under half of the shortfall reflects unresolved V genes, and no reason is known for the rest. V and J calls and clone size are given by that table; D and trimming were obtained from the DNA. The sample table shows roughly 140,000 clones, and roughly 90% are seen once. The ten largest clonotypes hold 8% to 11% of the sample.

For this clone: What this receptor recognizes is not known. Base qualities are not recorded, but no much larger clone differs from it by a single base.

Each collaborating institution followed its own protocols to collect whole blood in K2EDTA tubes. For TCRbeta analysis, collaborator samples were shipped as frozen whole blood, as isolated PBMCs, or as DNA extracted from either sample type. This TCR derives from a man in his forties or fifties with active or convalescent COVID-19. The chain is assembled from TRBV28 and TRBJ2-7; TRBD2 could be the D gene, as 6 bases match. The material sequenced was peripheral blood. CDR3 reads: CASTTELAHYEQYF. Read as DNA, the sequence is TGTGCCAGCACCACTGAACTAGCCCACTACGAGCAGTACTTC.